Following are 17 T cell receptor beta chains from one sample sequenced in a study of T-cell memory formation after mild COVID-19. TCRdb re-called the 5' RACE reads with MiXCR, one entry per CDR3 protein. The sample lists more than 300,000 distinct CDR3 sequences, around 20% occurring once. Sample: PBMCs or a T cell subset sorted from them (not recorded which). The receptors derive from a man aged 18 to 29 who had mild COVID-19 (a few samples of this study predate the infection). Cell type and time point are not known.

This clonotype was detected only a few times. The V gene is TRBV5-1, the J gene TRBJ2-3; unclear D gene. The CDR3 has 14 amino acids. Trimming removed 0 bases from V and 3 bases from J, with 8 bases in between. The germline V gene encodes CDR1 SGHRS and CDR2 YFSETQ. This chain's CDR3 is CASSLDVSTDTQYF. The CDR3 DNA sequence: TGCGCCAGCAGCTTGGACGTGTCTACAGATACGCAGTATTTT.

This clonotype was seen only a few times. The chain couples TRBV4-3 to TRBJ2-3; the D gene is possibly TRBD2 (5 bases). The CDR3 covers 13 residues. Trimming took 7 bases from V and 0 from J, leaving 8 bases between them. Germline assignment: CDR1 LGHNA and CDR2 YSLEER. The CDR3 sequence is CASKEGSTDTQYF. The DNA for the CDR3 is TGCGCCAGCAAAGAGGGCAGCACAGATACGCAGTATTTT.

The V call is TRBV14, the J call TRBJ2-1; D call uncertain. The CDR3 loop spans 15 amino acids. V lost 0 bases and J 3 bases, leaving 9 bases between the germline ends. Germline-derived CDR1 and CDR2 are SGHDN and FVKESK. CDR3 in amino acids: CASSQEPQLYNEQFF. Written as DNA, the CDR3 is TGTGCCAGCAGCCAAGAGCCACAGCTCTACAATGAGCAGTTCTTC. Full variable domain (remainder filled in from reference TRBV14 and TRBJ2-1): EAGVTQFPSHSVIEKGQTVTLRCDPISGHDNLYWYRRVMGKEIKFLLHFVKESKQDESGMPNNRFLAERTGGTYSTLKVQPAELEDSGVYFCASSQEPQLYNEQFFGPGTRLTVL.

The chain carries TRBV7-9 and TRBJ2-3, with 9 bases aligning to TRBD1. This CDR3 has 12 residues. CDR1 is SEHNR, CDR2 FQNEAQ, per germline (reference sequence). Losses at the gene ends were 8 bases for V and 3 bases for J; bases not matched to a gene: 0. As DNA, the CDR3 is TGTGCCAGCGGACAGGGGACAGATACGCAGTATTTT. Amino acid sequence: CASGQGTDTQYF.

DNA for the CDR3: TGCGCCAGCAGCTTGGTAGGGTCGGTTTCTGGAAACACCATATATTTT. Translation gives CASSLVGSVSGNTIYF. The rearrangement joins TRBV5-1 to TRBJ1-3; D remains unclear. The CDR3 is made up of 16 amino acids. Trimming took 0 bases from V and 1 from J, leaving 11 bases between them. Germline V lookup: CDR1 SGHRS, CDR2 YFSETQ.

Many counts were recorded for this clonotype. CDR3 DNA sequence: TGCGCCAGCAGAGTGTTTTGGGGTACAGATACGCAGTATTTT. It is translated as CASRVFWGTDTQYF. The chain combines TRBV5-1 with TRBJ2-3, with no clear D. Germline values: CDR1 SGHRS, CDR2 YFSETQ. V was cut by 5 bases and J by 3 bases, with 13 bases left in between. The CDR3 consists of 14 residues.

The chain couples TRBV24-1 to TRBJ2-7; maybe TRBD2 (6 bases). Germline V gene data show CDR1 as KGHDR and CDR2 as SFDVKD. V lost 1 base, J lost 3 bases, and 18 bases lay in between. This CDR3 is built from 17 residues. CDR3 DNA sequence: TGTGCCACCAGTGATTTAGGACTACCGAATCTCCTCTACGAGCAGTACGTC. Translation gives CATSDLGLPNLLYEQYV.

The V gene is TRBV7-9, the J gene TRBJ2-5; D unclear. This CDR3 comprises 13 residues. V was pared by 5 bases and J by 4 bases, with 11 bases between. Germline values: CDR1 SEHNR, CDR2 FQNEAQ (reference sequence). The DNA for the CDR3 is TGTGCCAGCAGCGGGCTAATCCCAGAGACCCAGTACTTC. Its translation: CASSGLIPETQYF.

This clonotype has more than one count but fewer than ten. This chain links TRBV6-2 or TRBV6-3 with TRBJ1-5, with D uncertain. Trimming took off 4 bases at V and 9 bases at J, with 16 bases between the two ends. The CDR3 is 14 residues long. Germline V gene data show CDR1 as MNHEY and CDR2 as SVGEGT. As DNA, the CDR3 is TGTGCCAGCAGTTCAAAAGGGCTTCAAGGGCCCCAGCATTTT. As protein: CASSSKGLQGPQHF.

This clonotype was observed at least ten times. CDR3 sequence (DNA): TGTGCCAGCAGCTTTCTGGAGACCCAGTACTTC. Its translation is CASSFLETQYF. The chain carries TRBV7-2 and TRBJ2-5; D unclear. Trimming took off 3 bases at V and 5 bases at J, with 4 bases between the two ends. CDR1 is SGHTA and CDR2 is FQGNSA in the germline V gene. The CDR3 has 11 residues.

This clonotype was counted between two and nine times. The J gene is TRBJ1-2, the V gene TRBV14; maybe TRBD1 (5 bases). This CDR3 is 14 amino acids long. V shed 0 bases and J shed 6 bases, with 11 bases lying between them. The germline V gene encodes CDR1 SGHDN and CDR2 FVKESK. The CDR3 loop reads CASSQDRPGDGYTF. CDR3 bases: TGTGCCAGCAGCCAAGATAGGCCGGGGGATGGCTACACCTTC.

The J gene is TRBJ2-2, the V gene TRBV5-6; weak D call: TRBD2 (5 bases). The CDR3 is 17 amino acids. From germline, CDR1 is SGHDT and CDR2 YYEEEE. V lost 2 bases and J 0 bases, leaving 14 bases between the germline ends. CDR3 amino acids: CASSFDVPGSNTGELFF. The CDR3 DNA sequence: TGTGCCAGCAGCTTCGACGTCCCGGGGTCGAACACCGGGGAGCTGTTTTTT.

This chain uses TRBV2 with TRBJ1-1; D perhaps matches TRBD1 (5 bases). The V end was cut by 7 bases, the J end by 6 bases, with 9 bases between. This CDR3 spans 11 amino acids. Germline lookup yields CDR1 SNHLY and CDR2 FYNNEI. The CDR3 is CASMRGPEAFF. DNA of the CDR3: TGTGCCAGCATGAGGGGCCCTGAAGCTTTCTTT.

The chain couples TRBV4-1 to TRBJ2-7; D perhaps matches TRBD2 (5 bases). The germline gives CDR1 MGHRA, CDR2 YSYEKL. The germline V and J ends were trimmed by 0 bases and 3 bases, with 12 bases remaining between them. CDR3 size: 15 residues. The CDR3 bases are TGCGCCAGCAGCCAAGAATCGGAGGAAGTCTACGAGCAGTACGTC. Amino acids: CASSQESEEVYEQYV.

The chain carries TRBV27 and TRBJ2-7, with D unresolved. CDR1 is MNHEY, CDR2 SMNVEV, per germline (reference sequence). The CDR3 is 14 residues long. The ends were cut back, 7 bases at V and 1 base at J, with 14 bases in the middle. CDR3 residues: CASTRAGHSYEQYF. Written as DNA, the CDR3 is TGTGCCAGCACCCGCGCAGGCCATTCCTACGAGCAGTACTTC.

The chain employs TRBV20-1 and TRBJ1-4; 7 nucleotides align to TRBD1. From germline, CDR1 is DFQATT and CDR2 SNEGSKA (reference sequence). Trimming took 2 bases from V and 7 from J; bases not matched to a gene: 13. The CDR3 contains 16 residues. The CDR3: CSARHPYTGDAEKLFF. In nucleotides, the CDR3 is TGCAGTGCTAGACACCCCTATACAGGGGACGCTGAAAAACTGTTTTTT.

There are a few counts of this clonotype. This chain joins TRBV6-2 or TRBV6-3 and TRBJ2-7, with D uncertain. Deletions cut 5 bases from V and 5 bases from J, with 16 bases between. The CDR3 contains 14 residues. Germline CDR1 is MNHEY and CDR2 is SVGEGT. The CDR3 loop is CASSNQWAVNEQYF. The CDR3 DNA follows: TGTGCCAGCAGTAATCAGTGGGCGGTTAACGAGCAGTACTTC.